This passage covers 25 T cell receptor beta chains from one sample sequenced in a study of cytomegalovirus exposure and HLA in healthy donors. 13 Jbeta primers and 60 Vbeta primers were used for the PCR. The repertoire was sequenced with immunoSEQ multiplex PCR; TCRdb's copy has only in-frame clones and lacks some. In the table there are fewer than 250,000 clones, roughly 80% of which are singletons. Sequencing input: PBMCs. The receptors originated from a girl aged 5 to 17 in good health and CMV-seronegative.

The chain has TRBV5-1 and TRBJ1-2; 7 positions agree with TRBD1. CDR1 SGHRS and CDR2 YFSETQ come from the germline V gene. This CDR3 has 16 amino acids. The J segment lost 3 bases and the V segment lost 0 bases, leaving 8 bases of the junction unmatched. The CDR3 reads CASSLEDRPSHYGYTF. The CDR3 DNA reads TGCGCCAGCAGCTTGGAGGACAGGCCGTCCCACTATGGCTACACCTTC.

The chain employs TRBV30 and TRBJ1-5, with D unclear. Germline CDR1 and CDR2: GTSNPN and SVGIG (reference sequence). V lost 0 bases and J lost 9, with 12 bases in between. This CDR3 has 13 amino acids. The CDR3 reads CAWSVLSRGPQHF. CDR3 DNA sequence: TGTGCCTGGAGTGTATTAAGCCGAGGGCCCCAGCATTTT.

This chain links TRBV6-5 with TRBJ1-2; D gene unclear. The CDR3 consists of 14 residues. Germline lookup yields CDR1 MNHEY and CDR2 SVGAGI. Trimming took off 0 bases at V and 7 bases at J, with 12 bases between the two ends. The CDR3: CASSYSVGVSGYTF. The CDR3, as DNA: TGTGCCAGCAGTTACTCGGTGGGCGTCAGTGGCTACACCTTC.

Comment on this clone: Other DNA sequences in this sample translate to the same CDR3. The chain joins TRBV6-5 to TRBJ2-7; 9 bases match TRBD2. Germline CDR1 is MNHEY and CDR2 is SVGAGI. J was trimmed by 4 bases and V by 3 bases; bases with no gene match: 4. The CDR3 length is 14 residues. CDR3 region: CASSYSGGSYEQYF. CDR3 bases: TGTGCCAGCAGTTATAGCGGGGGTAGTTACGAGCAGTACTTC.

This chain uses TRBV19 with TRBJ2-1; 7 bases fit TRBD1. The germline V gene encodes CDR1 LNHDA and CDR2 SQIVND (reference sequence). V lost 5 bases and J lost 3; bases outside the gene matches: 7. The CDR3 covers 15 residues. The CDR3 is CASSLQGSLYNEQFF. The CDR3 bases are TGTGCCAGTAGTTTACAGGGGAGCCTCTACAATGAGCAGTTCTTC.

The genes are TRBV2 and TRBJ1-1, with 8 positions matching TRBD1. Losses at the gene ends were 5 bases for V and 0 bases for J; bases not matched to a gene: 5. The CDR3 sequence is 15 residues long. Germline CDR1 SNHLY, CDR2 FYNNEI. Here the CDR3 reads CASSLTGALNTEAFF. For the CDR3, the DNA is TGTGCCAGCAGTTTGACAGGGGCTCTGAACACTGAAGCTTTCTTT.

The V gene is TRBV5-1, the J gene TRBJ1-1; the match to TRBD1 covers 7 bases. The length of the CDR3 is 17 residues. V lost 0 bases and J lost 0; bases outside the gene matches: 8. Germline CDR1 SGHRS, CDR2 YFSETQ. CDR3 residues: CASSLGPGQSMNTEAFF. CDR3 DNA: TGCGCCAGCAGCTTGGGCCCGGGACAGTCCATGAACACTGAAGCTTTCTTT.

The DNA for the CDR3 is TGTGCCACCAGCAGAGGTAGAGGAGCTAACTATGGCTACACCTTC. This encodes CATSRGRGANYGYTF. The V call is TRBV15, the J call TRBJ1-2; no firm D call. CDR3 length equals 15 residues. V was cut by 1 base and J by 0 bases, with 9 bases left in between. The V gene's germline CDR1 is LNHNV and CDR2 YYDKDF (reference sequence).

The rearrangement links TRBV28 to TRBJ2-3; a possible D gene is TRBD1 (5 bases). The germline V and J ends were trimmed by 1 base and 2 bases, with 10 bases remaining between them. The CDR3 contains 15 residues. Germline CDR1 is MDHEN and CDR2 is SYDVKM. The CDR3 is CASSLSDSYTDTQYF. The CDR3 bases are TGTGCCAGCAGTTTATCCGACAGTTACACAGATACGCAGTATTTT.

The genes are TRBV4-1 and TRBJ2-1; TRBD1 might be the D (5 bases). The CDR3 totals 14 residues. CDR1 is MGHRA, CDR2 YSYEKL, per germline. Trimming removed 6 bases from V and 6 bases from J, with 15 bases in between. This CDR3 is CASRSRVTGNEQFF. DNA of the CDR3: TGCGCCAGCAGATCCAGGGTGACGGGCAATGAGCAGTTCTTC.

V usage is TRBV6-5 and J usage is TRBJ1-1; D unclear. The CDR3 runs to 15 residues. In germline, CDR1 is MNHEY, CDR2 SVGAGI. Trimming took off 7 bases at V and 4 bases at J, with 19 bases between the two ends. The CDR3: CASTPTAALRTEAFF. Written as DNA, the CDR3 is TGTGCCAGCACCCCCACTGCGGCGCTTCGCACTGAAGCTTTCTTT.

The V and J genes are TRBV7-2 and TRBJ1-1; D not certain. The ends were cut back, 6 bases at V and 6 bases at J, with 14 bases in the middle. Germline loops: CDR1 SGHTA, CDR2 FQGNSA. The CDR3 loop spans 13 amino acids. Here the CDR3 DNA reads TGTGCCAGCAGTCAACGCGGTGTAGCTGAAGCTTTCTTT. Translated: CASSQRGVAEAFF.

The rearrangement joins TRBV19 to TRBJ1-5; D is undetermined. Germline V gene data show CDR1 as LNHDA and CDR2 as SQIVND (reference sequence). The CDR3 covers 13 residues. V was cut by 6 bases and J by 9 bases, with 15 bases left in between. The CDR3 DNA is TGTGCCAGTAGGGTCCCCCCCAGAGGGCCCCAGCATTTT. This sequence encodes CASRVPPRGPQHF.

The J gene is TRBJ1-1, the V gene TRBV18; the D is unclear. Trimming pared 3 bases from V and 8 bases from J, leaving 10 bases between. There are 12 residues in the CDR3. In germline, CDR1 is KGHSH, CDR2 LQKENI. In DNA, the CDR3 is TGTGCCAGCTCACCGGCGGAGGGAGAAGCTTTCTTT. It encodes CASSPAEGEAFF.

This chain connects TRBV28 to TRBJ2-7; D is possibly TRBD2 (7 bases). Trimming removed 6 bases at V and 9 bases at J, with 24 bases between. The CDR3 consists of 15 residues. Germline V lookup: CDR1 MDHEN, CDR2 SYDVKM. The CDR3 nucleotides read TGTGCCAGCAGGGGGAGGGGGAGCCCACAATCGGGGCAGTACTTC. This codes for CASRGRGSPQSGQYF.

Only one count was recorded for this clone. The chain employs TRBV5-4 and TRBJ1-1, with 7 bases lining up with TRBD1. Unmatched junction bases numbered 11, after V lost 4 bases and J lost 5 bases. The CDR3 has 15 amino acids. Germline values: CDR1 SGHNT, CDR2 YYREEE (reference sequence). This chain's CDR3 is CASSTGGGQLTEAFF. CDR3 bases: TGTGCCAGCAGCACCGGAGGGGGCCAATTGACTGAAGCTTTCTTT.

The rearrangement uses TRBV5-6 and TRBJ2-5; D is perhaps TRBD2 (6 bases). The CDR3 is made up of 14 amino acids. Germline V gives CDR1 SGHDT, CDR2 YYEEEE. Trimming shortened V by 4 bases and J by 4 bases, and 14 bases separated the two germline ends. The CDR3, as DNA: TGTGCCAGCAGCCTTCGACTAGGCGGAGAGACCCAGTACTTC. Translated: CASSLRLGGETQYF.

The chain uses TRBV18 and TRBJ1-1; TRBD1 aligns across 8 bases. The J segment lost 4 bases and the V segment lost 6 bases, leaving 4 bases of the junction unmatched. Germline V gene sequence: CDR1 KGHSH, CDR2 LQKENI. The CDR3 loop spans 13 amino acids. CDR3 in amino acids: CASSPTGVTEAFF. CDR3 DNA sequence: TGTGCCAGCTCTCCGACAGGGGTCACTGAAGCTTTCTTT.

The chain has TRBV19 and TRBJ1-1, with D possibly being TRBD1 (6 bases). Germline CDR1 LNHDA, CDR2 SQIVND (reference sequence). The CDR3 length is 15 residues. Trimming took off 4 bases at V and 5 bases at J, with 17 bases between the two ends. Written as DNA, the CDR3 is TGTGCCAGTAGTAGTAGGGCCCCAGGGGAGACTGAAGCTTTCTTT. This codes for CASSSRAPGETEAFF.

CDR3 sequence (DNA): TGCGCCAGCAGCCTAGACAGGGGAGATCAGCCCCAGCATTTT. Encoded protein: CASSLDRGDQPQHF. V is TRBV4-3 and J is TRBJ1-5; 8 nucleotides agree with TRBD1. The germline V gene encodes CDR1 LGHNA and CDR2 YSLEER. The V and J ends lost 4 bases and 5 bases, in that order; junction bases with no gene match: 4. This CDR3 has 14 residues.

V gene TRBV13 combines with J gene TRBJ1-5; maybe TRBD1 (5 bases). This CDR3 has 12 residues. The germline V gene has CDR1 PRHDT and CDR2 FYEKMQ (reference sequence). V was clipped by 2 bases and J by 7 bases, with 6 bases between them. The CDR3 nucleotides read TGTGCCAGCAGCTTATCAGGGCAGCCCCAGCATTTT. This encodes CASSLSGQPQHF.

V usage is TRBV9 and J usage is TRBJ1-3; a possible D gene is TRBD1 (5 bases). The ends were cut back, 0 bases at V and 2 bases at J, with 18 bases in the middle. The CDR3 runs to 18 residues. From germline, CDR1 is SGDLS and CDR2 YYNGEE. The CDR3: CASSVGLVGGSPGNTIYF. Here the CDR3 DNA reads TGTGCCAGCAGCGTAGGACTTGTGGGGGGTAGCCCTGGAAACACCATATATTTT.

V and J are TRBV11-1 and TRBJ2-7, with D possibly TRBD2 on 6 matching bases. This CDR3 region has 16 residues. The germline CDR1 and CDR2 sequences are SGHAT and FQDESV (reference sequence). The V end was cut by 5 bases, the J end by 3 bases, with 20 bases between. The CDR3 DNA is TGTGCCAGCAGCGGTTCCCGCCGGGAGTCCTACTACGAGCAGTACTTC. Amino acid sequence: CASSGSRRESYYEQYF. Looking up the rest from reference TRBV11-1 and TRBJ2-7 gives the full variable domain: EAEVAQSPRYKITEKSQAVAFWCDPISGHATLYWYRQILGQGPELLVQFQDESVVDDSQLPKDRFSAERLKGVDSTLKIQPAELGDSAMYLCASSGSRRESYYEQYFGPGTRLTVT.

The V gene is TRBV7-8, the J gene TRBJ1-1; 7 nucleotides align to TRBD1. From germline, CDR1 is SGHVS and CDR2 FQNEAQ. Losses at the gene ends were 7 bases for V and 1 base for J; bases not matched to a gene: 9. The CDR3 spans 15 residues. The CDR3 here is CASTIRDSRNTEAFF. The CDR3 region has the DNA TGTGCCAGCACTATTCGGGACAGTCGGAACACTGAAGCTTTCTTT. The whole variable domain, filled in from reference TRBV7-8 and TRBJ1-1, reads GAGVSQSPRYKVAKRGQDVALRCDPISGHVSLFWYQQALGQGPEFLTYFQNEAQLDKSGLPSDRFFAERPEGSVSTLKIQRTQQEDSAVYLCASTIRDSRNTEAFFGQGTRLTVV.

In its sample, this clone was seen once. The chain employs TRBV7-9 and TRBJ2-1; D ambiguous. CDR3 length: 14 residues. CDR1 and CDR2 from the germline V gene are SEHNR and FQNEAQ (reference sequence). Trimming removed 1 base from V and 2 bases from J, with 6 bases in between. CDR3 sequence reads: CASSLDPAYNEQFF. For the CDR3, the DNA is TGTGCCAGCAGCTTAGACCCAGCCTACAATGAGCAGTTCTTC.